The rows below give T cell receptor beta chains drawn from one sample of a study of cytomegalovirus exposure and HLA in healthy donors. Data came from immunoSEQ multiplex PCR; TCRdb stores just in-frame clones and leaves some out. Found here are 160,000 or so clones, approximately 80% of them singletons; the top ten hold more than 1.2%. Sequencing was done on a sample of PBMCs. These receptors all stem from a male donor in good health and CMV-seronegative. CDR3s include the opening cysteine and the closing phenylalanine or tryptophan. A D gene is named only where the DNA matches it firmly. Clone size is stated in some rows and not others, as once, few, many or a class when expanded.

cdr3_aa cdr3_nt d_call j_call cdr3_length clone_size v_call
CASSGRVGEDTQYF TGTGCCAGCAGCGGCAGAGTTGGGGAGGATACGCAGTATTTT - TRBJ2-3 14 many TRBV5-6
CASSSDSNTEAFF TGTGCCAGCAGTTCGGACAGTAACACTGAAGCTTTCTTT - TRBJ1-1 13 - TRBV7-6
CASSLAVTSSSYEQYF TGTGCCAGCAGCTTAGCCGTTACTTCTAGCTCCTACGAGCAGTACTTC - TRBJ2-7 16 - TRBV7-2
CASSPGQGRSYGYTF TGTGCCAGCAGCCCCGGACAGGGTAGGAGCTATGGCTACACCTTC TRBD1 TRBJ1-2 15 - TRBV7-2
CASSPGQPEAFF TGTGCCAGCTCCCCAGGACAGCCTGAAGCTTTCTTT - TRBJ1-1 12 - TRBV18
CAWTSPTGALSYEQYF TGTGCCTGGACCTCCCCGACAGGGGCACTATCGTACGAGCAGTACTTC TRBD1 TRBJ2-7 16 - TRBV30
CASSADLASYNEQFF TGTGCCAGTAGTGCCGATCTAGCGTCCTACAATGAGCAGTTCTTC - TRBJ2-1 15 - TRBV19
CASRASGSYEQYF TGTGCCAGTAGAGCGAGCGGGTCCTACGAGCAGTACTTC - TRBJ2-7 13 - TRBV19
CASSWGGEETQYF TGTGCCAGCAGCTGGGGGGGGGAAGAGACCCAGTACTTC TRBD2 TRBJ2-5 13 - TRBV7-6
CASIRGMNEKLFF TGTGCCAGCATCCGCGGGATGAATGAAAAACTGTTTTTT - TRBJ1-4 13 - TRBV2
CASRSTGYNEQFF TGTGCCAGCAGATCGACGGGCTACAATGAGCAGTTCTTC - TRBJ2-1 13 - TRBV6-1
CAWAQVSGNTIYF TGTGCCTGGGCCCAGGTCTCTGGAAACACCATATATTTT - TRBJ1-3 13 - TRBV30
CASSALDRGRSSYNEQFF TGTGCCAGCAGCGCCCTGGACAGGGGAAGGAGCTCCTACAATGAGCAGTTCTTC TRBD1 TRBJ2-1 18 once TRBV7-8
CASSEWDRDTDTQYF TGTGCCAGCAGTGAATGGGACAGGGATACAGATACGCAGTATTTT TRBD1 TRBJ2-3 15 - TRBV6-1
CASSLSGGGTNSPLHF TGTGCCAGCAGTTTATCTGGGGGGGGAACTAATTCACCCCTCCACTTT - TRBJ1-6 16 once TRBV27
CASSYLGGQPQHF TGTGCCAGCAGTTACTTGGGGGGACAGCCCCAGCATTTT - TRBJ1-5 13 few TRBV6-5
CASSFNRVETQYF TGTGCCAGCAGTTTCAACAGGGTTGAGACCCAGTACTTC - TRBJ2-5 13 - TRBV27
CASSERPGQGYGYTF TGCGCCAGCAGCGAGAGACCGGGACAGGGGTATGGCTACACCTTC TRBD1 TRBJ1-2 15 - TRBV5-1
CASSPRESGNSPLHF TGTGCCAGCTCACCAAGGGAGAGCGGCAATTCACCCCTCCACTTT - TRBJ1-6 15 once TRBV18
CASSLGGSRTGNTIYF TGTGCCAGCTCACTTGGAGGCAGCCGAACTGGAAACACCATATATTTT - TRBJ1-3 16 - TRBV18
CASKAGYGELFF TGTGCCAGCAAGGCGGGATACGGGGAGCTGTTTTTT - TRBJ2-2 12 once TRBV2
CASSQANSGANVLTF TGCGCCAGCAGCCAAGCTAACTCTGGGGCCAACGTCCTGACTTTC - TRBJ2-6 15 - TRBV4-3
CASSPNRAASYEQYF TGTGCCAGCAGCCCAAACAGGGCCGCGTCCTACGAGCAGTACTTC - TRBJ2-7 15 - TRBV2
CASSPSYEQYF TGTGCCAGCAGCCCTTCCTACGAGCAGTACTTC - TRBJ2-7 11 - TRBV9
CASSLVVAEEETQYF TGTGCCAGCTCCCTCGTTGTAGCGGAAGAAGAGACCCAGTACTTC - TRBJ2-5 15 - TRBV18
CASSQDLGGREYF TGTGCCAGCAGCCAAGATCTAGGCGGGAGAGAGTATTTT TRBD2 TRBJ2-3 13 - TRBV4-2
CASSLAQGGHNTEAFF TGTGCCAGCAGCTTAGCTCAGGGGGGTCACAACACTGAAGCTTTCTTT TRBD1 TRBJ1-1 16 - TRBV7-2
CASSGLGQGDQPQHF TGTGCCAGTAGTGGTCTGGGGCAGGGGGATCAGCCCCAGCATTTT TRBD1 TRBJ1-5 15 few TRBV19
CASSLGVRGSNQPQHF TGTGCCAGCAGCTTAGGGGTCAGGGGCAGCAATCAGCCCCAGCATTTT - TRBJ1-5 16 - TRBV7-8
CASSYLTGLNTEAFF TGTGCCAGCAGTTACTTGACAGGGTTGAACACTGAAGCTTTCTTT TRBD1 TRBJ1-1 15 - TRBV6-5
CASSLAGLNTDTQYF TGTGCCAGCAGCTTAGCGGGACTCAACACAGATACGCAGTATTTT - TRBJ2-3 15 - TRBV11-2
CASSETGSSGYTF TGTGCCAGCAGTGAAACAGGGAGCTCTGGCTACACCTTC - TRBJ1-2 13 - TRBV6-4
CASSASGSGTQYF TGTGCCAGCAGCGCCAGCGGGAGTGGGACCCAGTACTTC TRBD2 TRBJ2-5 13 once TRBV9
CSVEDGGGTNTGELFF TGCAGCGTTGAAGACGGCGGGGGGACGAACACCGGGGAGCTGTTTTTT TRBD2 TRBJ2-2 16 - TRBV29-1
CASISDWNEQFF TGTGCCAGCATTTCGGACTGGAATGAGCAGTTCTTC - TRBJ2-1 12 - TRBV6-5
CASSSSRGTGELFF TGTGCCAGCAGTTCCTCCAGGGGAACGGGGGAGCTGTTTTTT - TRBJ2-2 14 - TRBV11-1
CASSGRDRARLSSYEQYF TGTGCCAGCAGTGGAAGGGACAGGGCCCGATTAAGCTCCTACGAGCAGTACTTC TRBD1 TRBJ2-7 18 - TRBV6-1